The 19 T cell receptor beta chains below come from one sample, sequenced in a study of a mutant IDH1 vaccine in newly diagnosed glioma. Antigens for these TCRs are unknown. Time point meaning: week 5, during vaccination. Doses of 300 ug of mutant IDH1 20-mer peptide were given with topical imiquimod. The protocol was immunoSEQ multiplex PCR, while the TCRdb copy is restricted to in-frame clones and leaves out a portion. The table shows around 42,000 clones, with over 75% occurring only once. This specimen was PBMCs, taken from a glioma patient whose treatment included an IDH1 peptide vaccine. The origin of the receptors is a man between 35 and 55 years old with glioma.

The chain has TRBV28 and TRBJ2-7; 7 bases are shared with TRBD2. The CDR3 spans 15 residues. Trimming at V came to 4 bases and at J to 1 base, leaving 7 bases not matched to a gene. Germline V gene lookup returns CDR1 MDHEN and CDR2 SYDVKM. CDR3 sequence (DNA): TGTGCCAGCAGTTCCGCTAGCGGTTATTCCTACGAGCAGTACTTC. It specifies CASSSASGYSYEQYF.

CDR3 bases: TGTGCCAGCAGCTTAGACGGGAGGACTGGAAACACCATATATTTT. Its translation: CASSLDGRTGNTIYF. The V and J genes are TRBV7-2 and TRBJ1-3; no reliable D call. The CDR3 spans 15 residues. CDR1 is SGHTA and CDR2 is FQGNSA in the germline V gene. V was cut by 1 base and J by 2 bases, with 9 bases left in between.

This clone has a single count. The chain combines TRBV9 with TRBJ2-1; TRBD2 matches 7 bases. Germline lookup yields CDR1 SGDLS and CDR2 YYNGEE. The CDR3 is made up of 16 amino acids. Losses at the gene ends were 0 bases for V and 5 bases for J; bases not matched to a gene: 8. CDR3 residues: CASSVVAGVRNNEQFF. The CDR3 DNA sequence: TGTGCCAGCAGCGTAGTCGCGGGAGTCCGTAACAATGAGCAGTTCTTC.

The V call is TRBV18, the J call TRBJ2-2; 7 bases map to TRBD2. The germline V gene has CDR1 KGHSH and CDR2 LQKENI. V trimming: 6 bases; J trimming: 1 base; junction bases outside the gene matches: 8. There are 16 residues in the CDR3. The CDR3 sequence: CASSHSPGGNTGELFF. The CDR3 DNA reads TGTGCCAGCTCGCACAGTCCGGGAGGGAACACCGGGGAGCTGTTTTTT.

The chain couples TRBV6-5 to TRBJ2-7, with D perhaps TRBD1 (5 bases). The V gene's germline CDR1 is MNHEY and CDR2 SVGAGI. The CDR3 is 14 residues long. V was shortened by 6 bases and J by 2 bases, with 14 bases between the two germline ends. In nucleotides, the CDR3 is TGTGCCAGCAGGAGGACATCTTACACCTACGAGCAGTACTTC. Protein sequence: CASRRTSYTYEQYF.

This chain links TRBV29-1 with TRBJ2-7; 9 bases are a match to TRBD2. CDR1 SQVTM and CDR2 ANQGSEA come from the germline V gene. The CDR3 spans 11 residues. Unmatched junction bases numbered 4, after V lost 7 bases and J lost 6 bases. The chain's CDR3 is CSAFSGSEQYF. CDR3 nucleotides: TGCAGCGCTTTTAGCGGGAGCGAGCAGTACTTC.

The chain carries TRBV4-3 and TRBJ2-5; D may be TRBD2 (6 bases). V shed 1 base and J shed 5 bases, with 14 bases lying between them. This CDR3 region has 15 residues. Germline values: CDR1 LGHNA, CDR2 YSLEER. The CDR3 DNA follows: TGCGCCAGCAGCCAAGCCGGGAGTGGCGGTGAGACCCAGTACTTC. Its translation: CASSQAGSGGETQYF.

The chain uses TRBV27 and TRBJ2-1; 12 bases are shared with TRBD2. Germline V gives CDR1 MNHEY, CDR2 SMNVEV (reference sequence). The CDR3 spans 17 residues. V gave up 6 bases and J gave up 7 bases; unmatched junction bases: 13. CDR3 protein: CASRVLATSGSGNEQFF. For the CDR3, the DNA is TGTGCCAGCAGAGTATTGGCGACTAGCGGGAGTGGGAATGAGCAGTTCTTC.

The rearrangement uses TRBV25-1 and TRBJ2-1, with no clear D. The germline V gene encodes CDR1 MGHDK and CDR2 SYGVNS. Trimming took off 8 bases at V and 8 bases at J, with 16 bases between the two ends. This CDR3 spans 13 amino acids. Here the CDR3 reads CASVLGGRDEQFF. Written as DNA, the CDR3 is TGTGCCAGCGTCTTGGGTGGCCGGGATGAGCAGTTCTTC.

This chain links TRBV7-2 with TRBJ2-1; 12 bases match TRBD2. With V trimmed by 0 bases and J by 13 bases, 10 bases remained unmatched. This CDR3 has 16 amino acids. Germline V CDR1 and CDR2: SGHTA, FQGNSA. CDR3 loop: CASSLATLLAGGRQFF. CDR3 in DNA: TGTGCCAGCAGCTTAGCGACCCTACTAGCGGGGGGACGACAGTTCTTC.

This chain connects TRBV6-5 to TRBJ1-2; maybe TRBD1 (6 bases). Germline V gives CDR1 MNHEY, CDR2 SVGAGI. This CDR3 region has 15 residues. V lost 6 bases and J 3 bases, leaving 17 bases between the germline ends. As DNA, the CDR3 is TGTGCCAGCAGCCCTTGGGGGGGCGTAGACTATGGCTACACCTTC. It is translated as CASSPWGGVDYGYTF.

This chain connects TRBV19 to TRBJ1-4, with 10 bases lining up with TRBD1. Germline CDR1 reads LNHDA; CDR2 reads SQIVND (reference sequence). There are 16 residues in the CDR3. V trimming: 6 bases; J trimming: 8 bases; junction bases outside the gene matches: 12. The DNA for the CDR3 is TGTGCCAGTAGGCGGAGACAGGGGGCGCGGGCCGAAAAACTGTTTTTT. It encodes CASRRRQGARAEKLFF. Using reference TRBV19 and TRBJ1-4 for the parts outside the CDR3, the full variable domain is DGGITQSPKYLFRKEGQNVTLSCEQNLNHDAMYWYRQDPGQGLRLIYYSQIVNDFQKGDIAEGYSVSREKKESFPLTVTSAQKNPTAFYLCASRRRQGARAEKLFFGSGTQLSVL.

The rearrangement links TRBV29-1 to TRBJ2-7, with D tentatively TRBD1 (5 bases). Per the germline V gene, CDR1 is SQVTM and CDR2 is ANQGSEA. With 1 base removed from V and 3 bases from J, the gap between germline ends came to 10 bases. This CDR3 is 13 amino acids long. The CDR3: CSVEGAGIYEQYF. CDR3 DNA sequence: TGCAGCGTTGAAGGAGCAGGGATCTACGAGCAGTACTTC.

The V and J genes are TRBV5-1 and TRBJ2-1, with D hard to call. Trimming removed 2 bases from V and 3 bases from J, with 9 bases in between. CDR1 is SGHRS, CDR2 YFSETQ, per germline. CDR3 length equals 14 residues. CDR3 protein: CASSLGPIYNEQFF. CDR3 coding DNA: TGCGCCAGCAGCTTAGGACCAATCTACAATGAGCAGTTCTTC.

This clone was detected once. In the same sample, other DNA sequences code for this CDR3. The V and J genes are TRBV19 and TRBJ2-1; the D gene is possibly TRBD2 (6 bases). V was trimmed by 3 bases and J by 2 bases, leaving 11 bases between them. The length of the CDR3 is 15 residues. Germline loops: CDR1 LNHDA, CDR2 SQIVND (reference sequence). In DNA form, the CDR3 reads TGTGCCAGTAGTATCTTTAGCGGTCCCTACAATGAGCAGTTCTTC. It translates to CASSIFSGPYNEQFF.

The chain joins TRBV6-1 to TRBJ2-7; no clear D. There are 11 residues in the CDR3. Germline CDR1 reads MNHNS; CDR2 reads SASEGT. CDR3: CVGRSNYEQYF. The CDR3 bases are TGTGTAGGTAGGAGTAACTACGAGCAGTACTTC.

The V gene is TRBV29-1, the J gene TRBJ2-2; 10 bases fit TRBD1. CDR1 and CDR2 (germline): SQVTM, ANQGSEA. The CDR3 extends over 12 amino acids. The CDR3 DNA follows: TGCACCGCGGACAGGGGGGGCGGGGAGCTGTTTTTT. Translated, it gives CTADRGGGELFF.

This clone occurred a few times. The chain carries TRBV7-9 and TRBJ1-4; D call uncertain. V shed 0 bases and J shed 8 bases, with 13 bases lying between them. The CDR3 extends over 15 amino acids. Germline CDR1 and CDR2: SEHNR and FQNEAQ (reference sequence). DNA of the CDR3: TGTGCCAGCAGCTTAGCATCGGGAGTAGGGGAAAAACTGTTTTTT. As protein: CASSLASGVGEKLFF.

The V gene is TRBV5-8, the J gene TRBJ2-3, with D tentatively TRBD2 (6 bases). The CDR3 extends over 16 amino acids. Germline CDR1 is SGHTS and CDR2 is YDEGEE. The germline V and J ends were trimmed by 0 bases and 0 bases, with 11 bases remaining between them. As DNA, the CDR3 is TGTGCCAGCAGCTTGGGTCGGGAGTACAGCACAGATACGCAGTATTTT. Amino acids: CASSLGREYSTDTQYF. Full variable domain (rest looked up from reference TRBV5-8 and TRBJ2-3): EAGVTQSPTHLIKTRGQQATLRCSPISGHTSVYWYQQALGLGLQFLLWYDEGEERNRGNFPPRFSGRQFPNYSSELNVNALELEDSALYLCASSLGREYSTDTQYFGPGTRLTVL.